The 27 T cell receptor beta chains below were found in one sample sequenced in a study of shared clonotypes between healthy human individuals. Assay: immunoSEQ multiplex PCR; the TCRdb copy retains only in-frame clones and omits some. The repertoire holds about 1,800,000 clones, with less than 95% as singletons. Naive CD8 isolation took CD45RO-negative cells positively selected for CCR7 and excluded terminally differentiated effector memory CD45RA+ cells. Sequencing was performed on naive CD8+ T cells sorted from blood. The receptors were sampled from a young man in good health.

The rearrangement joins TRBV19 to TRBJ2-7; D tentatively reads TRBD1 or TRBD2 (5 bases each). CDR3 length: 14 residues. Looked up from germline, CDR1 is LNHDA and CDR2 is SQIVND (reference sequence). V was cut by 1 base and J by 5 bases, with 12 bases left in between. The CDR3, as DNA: TGTGCCAGTAGTATAGCGGGGCTCGGTAACGAGCAGTACTTC. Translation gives CASSIAGLGNEQYF. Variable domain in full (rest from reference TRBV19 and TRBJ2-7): DGGITQSPKYLFRKEGQNVTLSCEQNLNHDAMYWYRQDPGQGLRLIYYSQIVNDFQKGDIAEGYSVSREKKESFPLTVTSAQKNPTAFYLCASSIAGLGNEQYFGPGTRLTVT.

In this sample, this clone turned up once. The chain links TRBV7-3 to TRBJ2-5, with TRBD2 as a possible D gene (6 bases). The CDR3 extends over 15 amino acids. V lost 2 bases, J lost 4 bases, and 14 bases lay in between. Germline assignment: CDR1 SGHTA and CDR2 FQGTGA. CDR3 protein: CASSLGTSYGETQYF. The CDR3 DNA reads TGTGCCAGCAGCTTAGGGACTTCCTACGGAGAGACCCAGTACTTC.

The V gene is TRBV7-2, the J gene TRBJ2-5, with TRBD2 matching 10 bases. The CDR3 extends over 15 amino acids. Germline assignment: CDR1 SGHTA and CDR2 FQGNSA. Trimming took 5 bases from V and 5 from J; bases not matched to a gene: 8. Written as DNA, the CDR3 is TGTGCCAGCAGCGAAGAGCGGGGGGGCATGGAGACCCAGTACTTC. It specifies CASSEERGGMETQYF.

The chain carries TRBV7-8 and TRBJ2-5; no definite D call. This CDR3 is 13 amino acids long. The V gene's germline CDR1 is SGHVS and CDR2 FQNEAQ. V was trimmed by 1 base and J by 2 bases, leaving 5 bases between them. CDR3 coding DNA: TGTGCCAGCAGCTTAGTCACTCAAGAGACCCAGTACTTC. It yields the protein CASSLVTQETQYF.

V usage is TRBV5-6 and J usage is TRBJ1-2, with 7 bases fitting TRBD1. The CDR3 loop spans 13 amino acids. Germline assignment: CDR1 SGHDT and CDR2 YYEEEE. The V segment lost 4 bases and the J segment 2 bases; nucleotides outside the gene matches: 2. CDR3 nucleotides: TGTGCCAGCAGCGTACAGGGGAACTATGGCTACACCTTC. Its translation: CASSVQGNYGYTF.

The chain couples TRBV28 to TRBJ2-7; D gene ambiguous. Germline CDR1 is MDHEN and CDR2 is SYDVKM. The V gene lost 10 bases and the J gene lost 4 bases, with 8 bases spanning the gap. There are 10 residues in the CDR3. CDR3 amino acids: CATAAYEQYF. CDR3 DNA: TGTGCCACGGCAGCTTACGAGCAGTACTTC.

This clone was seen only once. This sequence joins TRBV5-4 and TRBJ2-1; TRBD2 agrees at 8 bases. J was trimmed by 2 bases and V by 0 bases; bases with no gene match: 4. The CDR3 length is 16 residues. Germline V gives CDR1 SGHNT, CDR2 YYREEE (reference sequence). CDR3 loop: CASSLVERGPYNEQFF. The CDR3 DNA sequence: TGTGCCAGCAGCTTGGTGGAGCGGGGGCCCTACAATGAGCAGTTCTTC.

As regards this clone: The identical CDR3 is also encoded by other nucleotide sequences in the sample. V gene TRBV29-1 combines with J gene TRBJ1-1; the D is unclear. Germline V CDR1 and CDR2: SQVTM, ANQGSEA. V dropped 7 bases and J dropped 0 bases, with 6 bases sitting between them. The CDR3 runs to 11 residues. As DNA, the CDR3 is TGCAGCGCCGGGGTGAACACTGAAGCTTTCTTT. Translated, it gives CSAGVNTEAFF.

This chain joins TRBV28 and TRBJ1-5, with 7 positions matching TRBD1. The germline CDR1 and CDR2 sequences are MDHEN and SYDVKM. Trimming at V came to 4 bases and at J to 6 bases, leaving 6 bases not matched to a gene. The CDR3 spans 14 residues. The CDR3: CASSSDRWGQPQHF. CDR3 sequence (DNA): TGTGCCAGCAGTTCGGACAGGTGGGGTCAGCCCCAGCATTTT.

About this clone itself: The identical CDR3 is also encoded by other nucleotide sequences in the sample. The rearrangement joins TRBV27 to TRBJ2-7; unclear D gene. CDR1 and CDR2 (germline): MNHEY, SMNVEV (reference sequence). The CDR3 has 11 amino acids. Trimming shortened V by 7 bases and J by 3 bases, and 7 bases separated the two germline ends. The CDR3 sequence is CASIGGYEQYF. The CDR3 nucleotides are TGTGCCAGCATAGGCGGCTACGAGCAGTACTTC.

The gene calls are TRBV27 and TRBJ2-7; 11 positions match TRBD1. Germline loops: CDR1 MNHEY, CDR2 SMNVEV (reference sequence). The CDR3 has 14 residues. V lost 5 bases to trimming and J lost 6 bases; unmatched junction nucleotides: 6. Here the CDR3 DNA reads TGTGCCAGCAGTCACTCCGGGACAGGGGGCGAGCAGTACTTC. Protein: CASSHSGTGGEQYF.

The CDR3 here is CASSWPYREGTIYF. The CDR3 bases are TGTGCCAGCAGCTGGCCCTACAGGGAAGGGACCATATATTTT. The V gene is TRBV11-2, the J gene TRBJ1-3, with TRBD1 as a possible D gene (6 bases). V was shortened by 4 bases and J by 10 bases, with 17 bases between the two germline ends. The CDR3 loop spans 14 amino acids. CDR1 SGHAT and CDR2 FQNNGV come from the germline V gene.

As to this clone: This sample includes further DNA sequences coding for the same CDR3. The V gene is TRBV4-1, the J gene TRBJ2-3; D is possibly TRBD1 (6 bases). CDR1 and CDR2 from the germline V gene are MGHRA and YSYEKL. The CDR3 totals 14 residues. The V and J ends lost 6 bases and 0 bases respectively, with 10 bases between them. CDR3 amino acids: CASSPTGSTDTQYF. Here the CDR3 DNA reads TGCGCCAGCAGTCCTACAGGGAGCACAGATACGCAGTATTTT.

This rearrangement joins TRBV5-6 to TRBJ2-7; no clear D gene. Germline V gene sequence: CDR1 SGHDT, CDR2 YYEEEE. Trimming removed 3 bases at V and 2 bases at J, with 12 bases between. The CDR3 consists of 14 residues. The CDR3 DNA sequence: TGTGCCAGCAGCTCAACGCTTTCCGCCTACGAGCAGTACTTC. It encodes CASSSTLSAYEQYF.

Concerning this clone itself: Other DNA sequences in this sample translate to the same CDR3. CDR3 amino acids: CASSESRGLNTEAFF. CDR3 nucleotide sequence: TGCGCCAGCAGTGAGTCGAGAGGACTGAACACTGAAGCTTTCTTT. The chain carries TRBV10-1 and TRBJ1-1; D gene unclear. V gave up 0 bases and J gave up 0 bases, with 8 bases separating them. The CDR3 spans 15 residues. CDR1 is WNHNN and CDR2 is SYGVQD in the germline V gene (reference sequence).

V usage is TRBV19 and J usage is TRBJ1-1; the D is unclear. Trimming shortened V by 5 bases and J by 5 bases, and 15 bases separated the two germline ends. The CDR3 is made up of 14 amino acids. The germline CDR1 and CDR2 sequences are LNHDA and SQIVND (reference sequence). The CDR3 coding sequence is TGTGCCAGTAGTGTTGAGGGTGTTAAGACTGAAGCTTTCTTT. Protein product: CASSVEGVKTEAFF.

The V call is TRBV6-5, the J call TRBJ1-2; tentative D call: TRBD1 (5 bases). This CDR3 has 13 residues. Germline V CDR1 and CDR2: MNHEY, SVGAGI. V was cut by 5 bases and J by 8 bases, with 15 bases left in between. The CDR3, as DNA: TGTGCCAGCAGTAAATTTCAGGGCGGCGGCTACACCTTC. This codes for CASSKFQGGGYTF.

Here the CDR3 DNA reads TGTGCCAGCAGCCATACCCTGGACAGTACCTACGAGCAGTACTTC. Its translation is CASSHTLDSTYEQYF. The chain carries TRBV7-9 and TRBJ2-7; weak D call: TRBD1 (6 bases). Trimming shortened V by 5 bases and J by 2 bases, and 16 bases separated the two germline ends. Germline lookup yields CDR1 SEHNR and CDR2 FQNEAQ (reference sequence). The CDR3 loop spans 15 amino acids.

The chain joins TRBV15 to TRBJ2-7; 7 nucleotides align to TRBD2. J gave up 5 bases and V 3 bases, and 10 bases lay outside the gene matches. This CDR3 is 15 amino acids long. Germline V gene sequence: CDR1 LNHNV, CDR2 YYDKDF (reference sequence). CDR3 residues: CATSRATSQADEQYF. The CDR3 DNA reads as TGTGCCACCAGCAGGGCGACTAGCCAGGCGGACGAGCAGTACTTC. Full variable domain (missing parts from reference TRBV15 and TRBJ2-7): DAMVIQNPRYQVTQFGKPVTLSCSQTLNHNVMYWYQQKSSQAPKLLFHYYDKDFNNEADTPDNFQSRRPNTSFCFLDIRSPGLGDTAMYLCATSRATSQADEQYFGPGTRLTVT.

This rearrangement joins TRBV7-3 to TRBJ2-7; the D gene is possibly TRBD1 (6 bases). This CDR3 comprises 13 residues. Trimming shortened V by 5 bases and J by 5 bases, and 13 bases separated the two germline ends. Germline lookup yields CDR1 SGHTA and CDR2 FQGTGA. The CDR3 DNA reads TGTGCCAGCAGCGAAGCGACAGGACACGAGCAGTACTTC. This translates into CASSEATGHEQYF.

CDR3 loop: CASSSGTGRFWAFF. The CDR3 bases are TGTGCCAGCAGTTCCGGGACAGGGCGTTTCTGGGCTTTCTTT. The chain is built from TRBV6-1 and TRBJ1-1, with 9 positions matching TRBD1. This CDR3 is built from 14 residues. The ends lost 5 bases at V and 11 bases at J; junction bases unmatched: 12. Germline values: CDR1 MNHNS, CDR2 SASEGT.

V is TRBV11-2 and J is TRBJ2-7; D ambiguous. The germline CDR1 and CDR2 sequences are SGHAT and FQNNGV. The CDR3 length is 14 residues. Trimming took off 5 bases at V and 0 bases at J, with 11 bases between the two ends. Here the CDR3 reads CASSPTDISYEQYF. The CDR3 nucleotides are TGTGCCAGCAGCCCGACTGACATCTCCTACGAGCAGTACTTC.

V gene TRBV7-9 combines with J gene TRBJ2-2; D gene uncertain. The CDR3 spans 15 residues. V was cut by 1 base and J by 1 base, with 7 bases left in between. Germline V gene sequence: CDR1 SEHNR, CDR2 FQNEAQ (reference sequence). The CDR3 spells CASSLDRVNTGELFF. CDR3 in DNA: TGTGCCAGCAGCTTAGATCGGGTGAACACCGGGGAGCTGTTTTTT.

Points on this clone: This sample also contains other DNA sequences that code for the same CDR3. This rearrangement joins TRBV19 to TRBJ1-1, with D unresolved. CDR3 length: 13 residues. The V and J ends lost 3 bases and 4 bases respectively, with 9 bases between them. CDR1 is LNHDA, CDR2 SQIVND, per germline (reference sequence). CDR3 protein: CASSIGVSTEAFF. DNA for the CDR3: TGTGCCAGTAGTATTGGGGTTAGCACTGAAGCTTTCTTT.

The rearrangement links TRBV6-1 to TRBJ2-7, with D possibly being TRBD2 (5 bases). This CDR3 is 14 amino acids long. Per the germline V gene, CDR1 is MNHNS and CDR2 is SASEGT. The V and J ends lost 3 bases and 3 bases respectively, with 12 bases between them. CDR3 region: CASSDVMAGYEQYF. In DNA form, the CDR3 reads TGTGCCAGCAGTGATGTTATGGCGGGCTACGAGCAGTACTTC.

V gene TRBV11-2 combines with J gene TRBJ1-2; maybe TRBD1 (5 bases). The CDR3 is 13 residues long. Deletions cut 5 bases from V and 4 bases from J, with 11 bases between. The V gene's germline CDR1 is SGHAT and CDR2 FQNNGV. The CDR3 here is CASSVTDFYGYTF. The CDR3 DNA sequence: TGTGCCAGCAGCGTGACAGATTTCTATGGCTACACCTTC.

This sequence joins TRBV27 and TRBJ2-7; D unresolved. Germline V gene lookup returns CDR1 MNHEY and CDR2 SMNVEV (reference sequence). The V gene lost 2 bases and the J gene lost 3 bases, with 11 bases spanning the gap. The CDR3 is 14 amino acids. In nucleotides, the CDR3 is TGTGCCAGCAGTTTACGACCCGACGGCTACGAGCAGTACTTC. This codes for CASSLRPDGYEQYF.